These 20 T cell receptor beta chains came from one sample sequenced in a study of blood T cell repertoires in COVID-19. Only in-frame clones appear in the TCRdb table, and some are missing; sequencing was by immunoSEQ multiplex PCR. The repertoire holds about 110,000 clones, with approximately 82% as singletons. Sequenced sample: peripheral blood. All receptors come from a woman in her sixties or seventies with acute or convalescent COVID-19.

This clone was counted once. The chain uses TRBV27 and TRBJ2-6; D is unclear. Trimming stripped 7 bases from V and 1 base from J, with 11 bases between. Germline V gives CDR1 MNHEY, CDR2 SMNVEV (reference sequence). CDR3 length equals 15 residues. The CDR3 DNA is TGTGCCAGCAACTCCCGCGGTTCTGGGGCCAACGTCCTGACTTTC. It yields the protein CASNSRGSGANVLTF. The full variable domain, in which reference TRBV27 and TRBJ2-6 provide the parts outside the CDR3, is EAQVTQNPRYLITVTGKKLTVTCSQNMNHEYMSWYRQDPGLGLRQIYYSMNVEVTDKGDVPEGYKVSRKEKRNFPLILESPSPNQTSLYFCASNSRGSGANVLTFGAGSRLTVL.

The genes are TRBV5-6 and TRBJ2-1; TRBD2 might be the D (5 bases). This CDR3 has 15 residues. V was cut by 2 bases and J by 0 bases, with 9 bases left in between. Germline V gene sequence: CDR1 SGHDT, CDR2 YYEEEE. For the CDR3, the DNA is TGTGCCAGCAGCTTCCGGAGGCGCTCCTACAATGAGCAGTTCTTC. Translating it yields CASSFRRRSYNEQFF.

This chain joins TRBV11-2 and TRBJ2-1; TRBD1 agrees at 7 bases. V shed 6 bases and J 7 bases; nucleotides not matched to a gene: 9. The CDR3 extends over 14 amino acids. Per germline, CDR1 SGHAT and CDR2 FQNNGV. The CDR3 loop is CASSITTGSNEQFF. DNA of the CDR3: TGTGCCAGCAGTATTACGACAGGGTCGAATGAGCAGTTCTTC.

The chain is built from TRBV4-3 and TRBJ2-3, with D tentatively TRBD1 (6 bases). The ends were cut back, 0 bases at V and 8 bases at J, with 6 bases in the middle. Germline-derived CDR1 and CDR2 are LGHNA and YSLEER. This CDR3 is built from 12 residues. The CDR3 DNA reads TGCGCCAGCAGCCAAGAGGGGGCTACGCAGTATTTT. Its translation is CASSQEGATQYF.

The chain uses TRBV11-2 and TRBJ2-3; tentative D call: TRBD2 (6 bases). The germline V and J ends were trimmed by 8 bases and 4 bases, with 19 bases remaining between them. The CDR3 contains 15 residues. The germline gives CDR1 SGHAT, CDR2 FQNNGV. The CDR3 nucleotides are TGTGCCAGCCACGGGCGGGGCCTGGGCGCAGATACGCAGTATTTT. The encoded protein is CASHGRGLGADTQYF.

The CDR3 nucleotides read TGTGCCAGACCGGGACAGGGGTACCACGAGCAGTACGTC. Protein: CARPGQGYHEQYV. V gene TRBV21-1 combines with J gene TRBJ2-7; the table's D call, TRBD1, has no DNA check behind it. TRBV21-1 is designated a pseudogene. The CDR3 contains 13 residues.

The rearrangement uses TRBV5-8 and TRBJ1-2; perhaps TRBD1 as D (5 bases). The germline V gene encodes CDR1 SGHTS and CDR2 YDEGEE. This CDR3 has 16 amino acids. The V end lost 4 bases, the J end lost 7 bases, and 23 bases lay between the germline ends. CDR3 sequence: CASSHTGGTAGSGYTF. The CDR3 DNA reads TGTGCCAGCAGCCACACGGGCGGGACGGCGGGTAGTGGCTACACCTTC. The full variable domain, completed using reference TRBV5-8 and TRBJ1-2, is EAGVTQSPTHLIKTRGQQATLRCSPISGHTSVYWYQQALGLGLQFLLWYDEGEERNRGNFPPRFSGRQFPNYSSELNVNALELEDSALYLCASSHTGGTAGSGYTFGSGTRLTVV.

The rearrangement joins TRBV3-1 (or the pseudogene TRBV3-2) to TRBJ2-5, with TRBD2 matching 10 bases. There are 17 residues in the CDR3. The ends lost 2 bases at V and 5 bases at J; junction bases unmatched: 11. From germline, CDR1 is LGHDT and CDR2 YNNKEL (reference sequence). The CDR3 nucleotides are TGTGCCAGCAGCCAAAGGGGGAGCGGGAGGGCCACGGAGACCCAGTACTTC. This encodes CASSQRGSGRATETQYF.

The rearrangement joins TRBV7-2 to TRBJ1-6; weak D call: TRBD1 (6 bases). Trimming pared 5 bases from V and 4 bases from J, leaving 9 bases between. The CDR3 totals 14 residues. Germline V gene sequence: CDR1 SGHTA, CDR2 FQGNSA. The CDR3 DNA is TGTGCCAGCAGCGGACAGTTATATAATTCACCCCTCCACTTT. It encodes CASSGQLYNSPLHF.

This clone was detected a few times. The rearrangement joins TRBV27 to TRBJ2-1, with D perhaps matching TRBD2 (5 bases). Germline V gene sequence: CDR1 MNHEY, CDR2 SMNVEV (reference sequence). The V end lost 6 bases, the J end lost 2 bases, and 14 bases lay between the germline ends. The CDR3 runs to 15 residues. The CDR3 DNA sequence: TGTGCCAGCAGCCTTCGGGGTTTTACCTACAATGAGCAGTTCTTC. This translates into CASSLRGFTYNEQFF.

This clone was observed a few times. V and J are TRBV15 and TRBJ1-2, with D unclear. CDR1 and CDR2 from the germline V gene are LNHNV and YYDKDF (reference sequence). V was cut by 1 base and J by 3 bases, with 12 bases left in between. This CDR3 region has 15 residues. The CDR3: CATSRVGEADYGYTF. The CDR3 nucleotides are TGTGCCACCAGCAGAGTAGGAGAGGCCGACTATGGCTACACCTTC.

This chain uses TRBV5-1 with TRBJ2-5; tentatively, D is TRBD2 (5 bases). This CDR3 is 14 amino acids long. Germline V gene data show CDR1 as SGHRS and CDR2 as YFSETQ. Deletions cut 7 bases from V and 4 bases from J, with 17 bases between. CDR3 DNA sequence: TGCGCCAGCGGCTCGGGGAGTTTAGGAGAGACCCAGTACTTC. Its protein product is CASGSGSLGETQYF.

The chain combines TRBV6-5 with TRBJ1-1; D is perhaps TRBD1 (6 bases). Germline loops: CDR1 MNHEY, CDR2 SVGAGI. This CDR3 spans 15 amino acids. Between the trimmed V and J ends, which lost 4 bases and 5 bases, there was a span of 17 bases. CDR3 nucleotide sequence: TGTGCCAGCAGTTCCTCGGTCCAGGGGATAACTGAAGCTTTCTTT. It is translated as CASSSSVQGITEAFF.

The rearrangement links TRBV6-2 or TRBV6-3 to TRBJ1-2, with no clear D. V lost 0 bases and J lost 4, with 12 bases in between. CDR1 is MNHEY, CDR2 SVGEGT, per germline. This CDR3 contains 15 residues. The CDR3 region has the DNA TGTGCCAGCAGTTACTCGATGCGGGATTTCTATGGCTACACCTTC. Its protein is CASSYSMRDFYGYTF.

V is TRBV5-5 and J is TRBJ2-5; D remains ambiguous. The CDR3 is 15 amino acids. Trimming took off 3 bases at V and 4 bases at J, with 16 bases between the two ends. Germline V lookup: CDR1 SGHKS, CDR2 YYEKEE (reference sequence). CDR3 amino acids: CASSSARPKAETQYF. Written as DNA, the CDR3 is TGTGCCAGCAGCTCGGCCAGGCCAAAGGCAGAGACCCAGTACTTC.

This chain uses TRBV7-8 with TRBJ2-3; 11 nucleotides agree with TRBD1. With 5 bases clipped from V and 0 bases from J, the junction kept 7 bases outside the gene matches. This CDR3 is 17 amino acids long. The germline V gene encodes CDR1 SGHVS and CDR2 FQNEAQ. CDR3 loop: CASSRGTGGLSTDTQYF. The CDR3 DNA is TGTGCCAGCAGCCGTGGGACAGGGGGACTCAGCACAGATACGCAGTATTTT.

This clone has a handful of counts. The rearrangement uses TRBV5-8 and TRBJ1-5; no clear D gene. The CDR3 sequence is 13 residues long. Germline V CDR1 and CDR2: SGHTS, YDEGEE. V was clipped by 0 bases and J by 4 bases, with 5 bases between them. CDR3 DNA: TGTGCCAGCAGCTTGGCCCCTAATCAGCCCCAGCATTTT. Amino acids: CASSLAPNQPQHF.

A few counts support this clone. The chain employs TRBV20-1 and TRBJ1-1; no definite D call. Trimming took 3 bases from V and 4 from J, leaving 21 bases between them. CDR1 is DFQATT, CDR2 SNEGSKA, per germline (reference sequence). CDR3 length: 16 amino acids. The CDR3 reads CSASSALHPTATEAFF. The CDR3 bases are TGCAGTGCTAGTAGCGCATTACACCCGACCGCCACTGAAGCTTTCTTT.

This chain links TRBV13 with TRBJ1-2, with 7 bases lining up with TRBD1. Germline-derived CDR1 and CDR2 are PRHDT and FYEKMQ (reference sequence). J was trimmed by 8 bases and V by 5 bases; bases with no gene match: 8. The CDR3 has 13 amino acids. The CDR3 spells CASSPSQGQGYTF. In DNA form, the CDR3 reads TGTGCCAGCAGCCCCTCCCAGGGACAGGGCTACACCTTC.

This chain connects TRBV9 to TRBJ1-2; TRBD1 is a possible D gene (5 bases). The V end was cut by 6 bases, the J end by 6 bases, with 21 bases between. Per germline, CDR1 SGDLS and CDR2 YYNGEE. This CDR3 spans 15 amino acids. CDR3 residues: CASKPYLQGPDGYTF. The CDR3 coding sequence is TGTGCCAGCAAACCTTACCTCCAGGGCCCGGATGGCTACACCTTC.